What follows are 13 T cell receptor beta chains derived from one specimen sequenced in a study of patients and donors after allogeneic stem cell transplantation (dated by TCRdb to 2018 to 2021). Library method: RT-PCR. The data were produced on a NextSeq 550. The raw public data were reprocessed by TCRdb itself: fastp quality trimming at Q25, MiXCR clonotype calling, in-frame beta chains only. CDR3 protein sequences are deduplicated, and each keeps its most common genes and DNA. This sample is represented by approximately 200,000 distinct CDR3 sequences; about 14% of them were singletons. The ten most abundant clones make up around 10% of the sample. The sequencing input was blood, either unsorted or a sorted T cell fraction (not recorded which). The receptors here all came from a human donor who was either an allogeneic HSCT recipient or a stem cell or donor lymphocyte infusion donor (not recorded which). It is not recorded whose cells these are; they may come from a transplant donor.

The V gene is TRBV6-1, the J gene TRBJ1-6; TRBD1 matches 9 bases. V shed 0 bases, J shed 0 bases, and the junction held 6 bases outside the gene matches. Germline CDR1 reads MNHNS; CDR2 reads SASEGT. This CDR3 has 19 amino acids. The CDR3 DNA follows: TGTGCCAGCAGTGAAGCCCCGGGACAGGGTATCTCCTATAATTCACCCCTCCACTTT. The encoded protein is CASSEAPGQGISYNSPLHF.

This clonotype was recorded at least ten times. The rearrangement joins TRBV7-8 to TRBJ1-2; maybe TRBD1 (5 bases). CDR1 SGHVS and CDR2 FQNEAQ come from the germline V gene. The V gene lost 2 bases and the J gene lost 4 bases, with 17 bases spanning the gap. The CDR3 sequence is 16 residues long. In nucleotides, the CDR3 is TGTGCCAGCAGCTTAAGGGGATTTGGGGATCCCTATGGCTACACCTTC. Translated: CASSLRGFGDPYGYTF.

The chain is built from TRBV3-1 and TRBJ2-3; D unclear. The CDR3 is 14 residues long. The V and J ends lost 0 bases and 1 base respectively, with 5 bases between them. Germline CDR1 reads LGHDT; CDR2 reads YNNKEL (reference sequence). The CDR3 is CASSQDSRTDTQYF. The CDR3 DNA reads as TGTGCCAGCAGCCAAGACAGTCGCACAGATACGCAGTATTTT.

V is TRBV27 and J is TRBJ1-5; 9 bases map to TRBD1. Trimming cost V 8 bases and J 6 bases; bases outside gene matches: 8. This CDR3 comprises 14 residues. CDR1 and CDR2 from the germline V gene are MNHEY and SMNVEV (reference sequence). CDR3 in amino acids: CASRLQGAGQPQHF. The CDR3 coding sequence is TGTGCCAGCCGACTACAGGGGGCGGGTCAGCCCCAGCATTTT.

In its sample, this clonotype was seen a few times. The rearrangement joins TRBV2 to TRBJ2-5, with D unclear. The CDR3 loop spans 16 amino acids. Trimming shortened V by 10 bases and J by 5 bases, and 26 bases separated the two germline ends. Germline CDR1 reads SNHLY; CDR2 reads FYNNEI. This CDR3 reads CAMSLRVGLSYETQYF. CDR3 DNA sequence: TGTGCCATGAGTCTTAGGGTTGGCCTTTCTTATGAGACCCAGTACTTC. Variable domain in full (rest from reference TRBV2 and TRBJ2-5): EPEVTQTPSHQVTQMGQEVILRCVPISNHLYFYWYRQILGQKVEFLVSFYNNEISEKSEIFDDQFSVERPDGSNFTLKIRSTKLEDSAMYFCAMSLRVGLSYETQYFGPGTRLLVL.

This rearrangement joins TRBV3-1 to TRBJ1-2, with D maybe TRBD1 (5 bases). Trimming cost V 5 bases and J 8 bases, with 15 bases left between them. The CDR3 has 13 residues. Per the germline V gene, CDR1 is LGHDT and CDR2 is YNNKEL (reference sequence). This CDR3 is CASSRRQREGYTF. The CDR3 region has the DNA TGTGCCAGCAGCAGGCGACAGCGGGAGGGCTACACCTTC.

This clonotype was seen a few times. The CDR3 nucleotides read TGTGCCAGCAGCTTATTCGTCTGGGACAGATTACCAGCTAACTATGGCTACACCTTC. It yields the protein CASSLFVWDRLPANYGYTF. The J gene is TRBJ1-2, the V gene TRBV7-3; TRBD1 agrees at 7 bases. The junction had 15 bases not matched to a gene; V was cut back by 2 bases and J by 0 bases. This CDR3 comprises 19 residues. Germline V lookup: CDR1 SGHTA, CDR2 FQGTGA.

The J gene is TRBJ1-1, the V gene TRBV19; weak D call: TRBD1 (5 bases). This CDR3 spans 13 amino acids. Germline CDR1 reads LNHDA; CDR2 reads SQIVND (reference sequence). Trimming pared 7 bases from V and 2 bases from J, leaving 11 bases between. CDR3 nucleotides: TGTGCCAGTACTGAGGGGCTTAACACTGAAGCTTTCTTT. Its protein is CASTEGLNTEAFF.

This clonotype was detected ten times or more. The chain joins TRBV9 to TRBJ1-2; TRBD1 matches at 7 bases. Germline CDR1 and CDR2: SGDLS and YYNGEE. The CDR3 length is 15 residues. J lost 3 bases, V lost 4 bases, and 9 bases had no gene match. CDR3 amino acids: CASSSRGGGDYGYTF. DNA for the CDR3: TGTGCCAGCAGCTCCCGCGGAGGGGGCGACTATGGCTACACCTTC.

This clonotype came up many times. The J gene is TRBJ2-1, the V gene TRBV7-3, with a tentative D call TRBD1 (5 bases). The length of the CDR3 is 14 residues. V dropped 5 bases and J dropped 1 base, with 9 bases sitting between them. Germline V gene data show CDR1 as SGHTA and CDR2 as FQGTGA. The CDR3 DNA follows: TGTGCCAGCAGCCCTGGACATTCCTACAATGAGCAGTTCTTC. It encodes CASSPGHSYNEQFF. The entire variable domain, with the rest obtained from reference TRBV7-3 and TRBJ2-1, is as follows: GAGVSQTPSNKVTEKGKYVELRCDPISGHTALYWYRQSLGQGPEFLIYFQGTGAADDSGLPNDRFFAVRPEGSVSTLKIQRTERGDSAVYLCASSPGHSYNEQFFGPGTRLTVL.

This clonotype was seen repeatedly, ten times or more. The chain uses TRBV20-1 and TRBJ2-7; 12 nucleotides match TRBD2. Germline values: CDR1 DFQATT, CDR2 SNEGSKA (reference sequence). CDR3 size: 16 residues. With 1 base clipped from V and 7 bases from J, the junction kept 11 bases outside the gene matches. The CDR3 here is CSARAPLGLAGWEQYF. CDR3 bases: TGCAGTGCTAGAGCCCCACTAGGACTAGCGGGGTGGGAGCAGTACTTC.

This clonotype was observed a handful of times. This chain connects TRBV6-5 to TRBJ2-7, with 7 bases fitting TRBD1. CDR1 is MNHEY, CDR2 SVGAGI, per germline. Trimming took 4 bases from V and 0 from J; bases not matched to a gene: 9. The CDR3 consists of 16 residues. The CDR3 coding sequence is TGTGCCAGCAGTTCCACGCAGACAGGGCGCTCCTACGAGCAGTACTTC. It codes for CASSSTQTGRSYEQYF.

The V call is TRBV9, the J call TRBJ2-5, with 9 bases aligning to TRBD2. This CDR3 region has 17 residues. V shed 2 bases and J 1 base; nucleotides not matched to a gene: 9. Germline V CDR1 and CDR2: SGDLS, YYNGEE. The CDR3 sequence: CASSVSSGKRIQETQYF. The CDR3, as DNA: TGTGCCAGCAGCGTGTCTAGCGGGAAGAGGATCCAAGAGACCCAGTACTTC.